This record covers a single T cell receptor (beta chain). Its matching antigen is unknown. The V and J ends lost 7 bases and 8 bases respectively, with 17 bases between them. The CDR3 runs to 13 residues. CDR1 and CDR2 (germline): SQVTM, ANQGSEA. This record comes from a study of CD8+CD57+ T cells in acquired aplastic anemia. The wider study: Across the sorted CD4+ and CD8+ cells, DNA amounts averaged 3.2 ug. About 9.8 million reads, on average, were obtained for CD4+ cells from healthy donors. Study findings and constraints: Common to patients and controls were about 31 CD8+ CDR3 sequences. Any difference that existed in CD8+ Simpson's diversity between patients and controls was not significant.

TCR beta VDJ and CDR3 were profiled, and genomic DNA was the template. One entry per CDR3 protein results from TCRdb running MiXCR on the reads. The sample yields about 130,000 distinct CDR3 sequences, around two fifths seen once. The chain has TRBV29-1 and TRBJ2-2; D perhaps matches TRBD1 (5 bases). The receptor comes from a human donor in good health, serving as a control. Sequencing was done on a sample of sorted CD4+, CD8+, or CD8+CD57+ T cells (not recorded which) from PBMCs. The CDR3 nucleotides read TGCAGCGCCTGGATTGGGGCATCTGGGGAGCTGTTTTTT. Amino acids: CSAWIGASGELFF.